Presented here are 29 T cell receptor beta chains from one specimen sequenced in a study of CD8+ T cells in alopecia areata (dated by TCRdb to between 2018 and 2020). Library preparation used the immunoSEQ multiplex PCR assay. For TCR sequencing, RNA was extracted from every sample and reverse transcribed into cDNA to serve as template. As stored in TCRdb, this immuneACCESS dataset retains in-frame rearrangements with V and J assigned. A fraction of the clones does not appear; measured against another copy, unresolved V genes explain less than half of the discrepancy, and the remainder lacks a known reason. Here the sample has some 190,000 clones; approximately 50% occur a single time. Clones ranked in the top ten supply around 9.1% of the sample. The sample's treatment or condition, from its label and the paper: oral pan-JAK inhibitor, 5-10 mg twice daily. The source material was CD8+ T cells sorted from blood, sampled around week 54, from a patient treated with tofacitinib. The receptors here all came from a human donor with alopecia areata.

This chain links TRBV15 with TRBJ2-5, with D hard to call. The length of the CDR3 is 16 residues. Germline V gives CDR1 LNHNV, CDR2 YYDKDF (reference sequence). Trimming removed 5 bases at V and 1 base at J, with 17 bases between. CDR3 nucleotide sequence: TGTGCCACCAGCGAACACGTACCCATTTCCCAAGAGACCCAGTACTTC. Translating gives CATSEHVPISQETQYF.

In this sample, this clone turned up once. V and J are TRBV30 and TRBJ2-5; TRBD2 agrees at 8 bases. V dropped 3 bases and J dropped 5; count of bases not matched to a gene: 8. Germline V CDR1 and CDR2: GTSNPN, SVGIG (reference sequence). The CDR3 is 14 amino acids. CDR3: CAWRGAGAAETQYF. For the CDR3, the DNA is TGTGCCTGGAGGGGAGCGGGGGCCGCGGAGACCCAGTACTTC.

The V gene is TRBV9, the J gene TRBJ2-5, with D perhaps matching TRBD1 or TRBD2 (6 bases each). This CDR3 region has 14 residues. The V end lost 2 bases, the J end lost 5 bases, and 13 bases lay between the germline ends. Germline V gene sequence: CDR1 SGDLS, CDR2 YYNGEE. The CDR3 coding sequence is TGTGCCAGCAGCGTGACGGGGGCCGGGGAGACCCAGTACTTC. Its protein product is CASSVTGAGETQYF. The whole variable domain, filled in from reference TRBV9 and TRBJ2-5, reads DSGVTQTPKHLITATGQRVTLRCSPRSGDLSVYWYQQSLDQGLQFLIQYYNGEERAKGNILERFSAQQFPDLHSELNLSSLELGDSALYFCASSVTGAGETQYFGPGTRLLVL.

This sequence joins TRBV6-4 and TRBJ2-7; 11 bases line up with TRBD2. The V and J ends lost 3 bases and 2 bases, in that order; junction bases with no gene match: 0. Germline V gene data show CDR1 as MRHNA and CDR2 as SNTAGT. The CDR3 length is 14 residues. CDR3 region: CASSDSGGAYEQYF. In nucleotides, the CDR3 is TGTGCCAGCAGTGATAGCGGGGGGGCCTACGAGCAGTACTTC.

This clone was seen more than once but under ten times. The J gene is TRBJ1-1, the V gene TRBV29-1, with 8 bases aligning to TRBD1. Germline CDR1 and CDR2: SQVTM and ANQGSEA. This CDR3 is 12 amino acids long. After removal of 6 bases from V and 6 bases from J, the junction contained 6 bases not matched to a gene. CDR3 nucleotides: TGCAGCGTCGGACAGGGAGGGGCTGAAGCTTTCTTT. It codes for CSVGQGGAEAFF.

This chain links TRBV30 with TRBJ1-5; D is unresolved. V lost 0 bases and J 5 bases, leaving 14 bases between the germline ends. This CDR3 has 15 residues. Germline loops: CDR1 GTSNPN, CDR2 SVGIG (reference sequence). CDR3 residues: CAWSVHEAADQPQHF. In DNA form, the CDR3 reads TGTGCCTGGAGTGTACATGAGGCGGCCGATCAGCCCCAGCATTTT.

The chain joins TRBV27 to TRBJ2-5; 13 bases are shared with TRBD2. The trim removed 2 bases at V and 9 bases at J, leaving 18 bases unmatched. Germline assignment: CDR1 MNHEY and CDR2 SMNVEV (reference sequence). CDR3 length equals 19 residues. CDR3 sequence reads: CASSLVTSGGRDPGGAQYF. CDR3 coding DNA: TGTGCCAGCAGTTTAGTGACTAGCGGGGGGAGAGACCCGGGGGGGGCCCAGTACTTC.

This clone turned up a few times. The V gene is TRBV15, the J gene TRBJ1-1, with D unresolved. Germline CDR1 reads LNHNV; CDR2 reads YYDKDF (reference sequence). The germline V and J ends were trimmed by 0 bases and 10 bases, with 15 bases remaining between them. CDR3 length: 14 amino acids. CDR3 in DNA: TGTGCCACCAGCAGAGATCGGGAAGGGCGGATAGCTTTCTTT. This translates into CATSRDREGRIAFF.

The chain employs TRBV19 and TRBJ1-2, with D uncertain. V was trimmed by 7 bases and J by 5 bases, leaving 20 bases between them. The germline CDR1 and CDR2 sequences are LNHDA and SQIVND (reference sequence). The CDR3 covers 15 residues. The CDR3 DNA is TGTGCCAGTACCCCGCGGGATACCCCCCCTTATGGCTACACCTTC. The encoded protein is CASTPRDTPPYGYTF.

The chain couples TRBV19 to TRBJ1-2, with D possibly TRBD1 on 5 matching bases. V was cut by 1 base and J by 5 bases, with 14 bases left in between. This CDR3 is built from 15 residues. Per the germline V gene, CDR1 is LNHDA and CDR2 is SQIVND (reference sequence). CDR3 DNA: TGTGCCAGTAGTATAGTGGCCGGGACGGATTATGGCTACACCTTC. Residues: CASSIVAGTDYGYTF.

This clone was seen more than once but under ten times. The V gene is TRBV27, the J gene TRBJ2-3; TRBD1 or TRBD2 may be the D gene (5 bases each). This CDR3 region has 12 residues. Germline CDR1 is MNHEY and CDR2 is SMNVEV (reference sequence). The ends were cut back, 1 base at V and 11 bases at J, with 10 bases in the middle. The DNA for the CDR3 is TGTGCCAGCAGTTTATTGGGACGGGAGCAGTATTTT. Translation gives CASSLLGREQYF.

The CDR3 protein is CASSLRPNEKLFF. The DNA of the CDR3 is TGTGCCAGCAGTCTCCGACCTAATGAAAAACTGTTTTTT. This chain joins TRBV6-6 and TRBJ1-4; D uncertain. V dropped 5 bases and J dropped 3 bases, with 7 bases sitting between them. This CDR3 is built from 13 residues. CDR1 is MNHNY and CDR2 is SVGAGI in the germline V gene (reference sequence).

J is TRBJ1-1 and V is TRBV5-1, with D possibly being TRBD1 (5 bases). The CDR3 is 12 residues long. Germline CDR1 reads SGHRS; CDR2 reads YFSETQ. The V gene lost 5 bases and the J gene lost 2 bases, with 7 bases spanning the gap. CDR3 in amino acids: CASRDSNTEAFF. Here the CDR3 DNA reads TGCGCCAGCAGAGACAGCAACACTGAAGCTTTCTTT. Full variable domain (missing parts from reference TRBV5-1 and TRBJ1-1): KAGVTQTPRYLIKTRGQQVTLSCSPISGHRSVSWYQQTPGQGLQFLFEYFSETQRNKGNFPGRFSGRQFSNSRSEMNVSTLELGDSALYLCASRDSNTEAFFGQGTRLTVV.

The CDR3 coding sequence is TGCGCCAGCAGCTTCGGACAGGGTGGTAATTCACCCCTCCACTTT. Translated: CASSFGQGGNSPLHF. The chain joins TRBV5-1 to TRBJ1-6; 8 bases are shared with TRBD1. CDR1 and CDR2 from the germline V gene are SGHRS and YFSETQ. Trimming cost V 2 bases and J 6 bases; bases outside gene matches: 4. CDR3 length: 15 amino acids.

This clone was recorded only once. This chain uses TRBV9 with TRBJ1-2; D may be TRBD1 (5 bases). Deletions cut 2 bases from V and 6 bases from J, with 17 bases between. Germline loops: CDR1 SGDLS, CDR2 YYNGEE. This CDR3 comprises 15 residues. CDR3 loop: CASSVRPGPEDGYTF. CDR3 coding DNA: TGTGCCAGCAGCGTTAGACCGGGACCGGAAGATGGCTACACCTTC.

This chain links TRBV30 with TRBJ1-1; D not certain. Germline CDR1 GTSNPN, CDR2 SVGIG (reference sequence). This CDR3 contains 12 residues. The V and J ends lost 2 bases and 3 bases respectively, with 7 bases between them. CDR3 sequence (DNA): TGTGCCTGGAGTCTCTGGGACACTGAAGCTTTCTTT. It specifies CAWSLWDTEAFF. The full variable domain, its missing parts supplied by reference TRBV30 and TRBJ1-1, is SQTIHQWPATLVQPVGSPLSLECTVEGTSNPNLYWYRQAAGRGLQLLFYSVGIGQISSEVPQNLSASRPQDRQFILSSKKLLLSDSGFYLCAWSLWDTEAFFGQGTRLTVV.

The CDR3 nucleotides read TGTGCCAGCAGACGTCTCAGGACAGATAGCAATCAGCCCCAGCATTTT. The encoded protein is CASRRLRTDSNQPQHF. The V and J genes are TRBV27 and TRBJ1-5; tentatively, D is TRBD1 (6 bases). There are 16 residues in the CDR3. Trimming removed 6 bases from V and 0 bases from J, with 15 bases in between. Germline-derived CDR1 and CDR2 are MNHEY and SMNVEV (reference sequence).

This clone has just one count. The CDR3 DNA follows: TGTGCTAGTGGTTTGGAAGGGTACAATGAAATCGGCTATGGCTACACCTTC. Translating gives CASGLEGYNEIGYGYTF. J is TRBJ1-2 and V is TRBV12-5, with unresolved D. This CDR3 has 17 residues. V was pared by 1 base and J by 4 bases, with 19 bases between. CDR1 is LGHNT, CDR2 FRNRAP, per germline. Full variable domain (rest looked up from reference TRBV12-5 and TRBJ1-2): DARVTQTPRHKVTEMGQEVTMRCQPILGHNTVFWYRQTMMQGLELLAYFRNRAPLDDSGMPKDRFSAEMPDATLATLKIQPSEPRDSAVYFCASGLEGYNEIGYGYTFGSGTRLTVV.

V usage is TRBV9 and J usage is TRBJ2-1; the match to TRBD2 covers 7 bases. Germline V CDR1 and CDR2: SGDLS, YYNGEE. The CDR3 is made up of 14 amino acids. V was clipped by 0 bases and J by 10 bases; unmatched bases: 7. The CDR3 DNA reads TGTGCCAGCAGCGTAGAAGGGAGGGTCCACGAGCAGTTCTTC. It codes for CASSVEGRVHEQFF.

CDR3 nucleotide sequence: TGTGCCAGCAGTTTACGGCGGGGCCCCACAGATACGCAGTATTTT. Its translation: CASSLRRGPTDTQYF. The chain couples TRBV27 to TRBJ2-3; possible D gene TRBD2, 6 bases. Germline values: CDR1 MNHEY, CDR2 SMNVEV (reference sequence). There are 15 residues in the CDR3. Trimming removed 2 bases from V and 2 bases from J, with 11 bases in between.

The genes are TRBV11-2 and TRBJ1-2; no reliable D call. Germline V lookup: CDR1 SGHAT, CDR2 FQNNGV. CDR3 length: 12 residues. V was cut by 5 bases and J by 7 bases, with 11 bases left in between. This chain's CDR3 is CASSRRDSGYTF. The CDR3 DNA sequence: TGTGCCAGCAGCCGGAGGGATTCTGGCTACACCTTC.

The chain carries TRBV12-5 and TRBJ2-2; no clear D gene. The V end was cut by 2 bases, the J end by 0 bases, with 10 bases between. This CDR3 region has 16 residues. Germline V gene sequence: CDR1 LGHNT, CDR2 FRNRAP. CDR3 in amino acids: CASGLRVNPNTGELFF. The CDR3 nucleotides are TGTGCTAGTGGTTTGAGGGTGAACCCGAACACCGGGGAGCTGTTTTTT.

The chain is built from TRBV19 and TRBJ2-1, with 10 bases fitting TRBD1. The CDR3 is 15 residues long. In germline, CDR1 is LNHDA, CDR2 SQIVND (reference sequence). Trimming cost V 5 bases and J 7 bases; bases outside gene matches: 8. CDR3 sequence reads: CASSRLPDRGNEQFF. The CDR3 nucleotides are TGTGCCAGTAGTCGTCTCCCGGACAGGGGGAATGAGCAGTTCTTC. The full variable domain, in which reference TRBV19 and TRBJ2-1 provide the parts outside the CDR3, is DGGITQSPKYLFRKEGQNVTLSCEQNLNHDAMYWYRQDPGQGLRLIYYSQIVNDFQKGDIAEGYSVSREKKESFPLTVTSAQKNPTAFYLCASSRLPDRGNEQFFGPGTRLTVL.

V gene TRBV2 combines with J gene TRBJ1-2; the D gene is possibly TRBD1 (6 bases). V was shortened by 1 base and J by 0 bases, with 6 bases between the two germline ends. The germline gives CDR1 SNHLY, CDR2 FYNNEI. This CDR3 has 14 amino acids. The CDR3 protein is CASSEDRANYGYTF. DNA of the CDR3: TGTGCCAGCAGTGAAGACAGGGCTAACTATGGCTACACCTTC.

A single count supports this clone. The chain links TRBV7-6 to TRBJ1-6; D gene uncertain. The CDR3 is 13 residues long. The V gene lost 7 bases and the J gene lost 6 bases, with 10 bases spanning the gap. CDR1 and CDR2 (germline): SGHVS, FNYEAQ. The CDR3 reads CASMGSGNSPLHF. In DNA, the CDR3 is TGTGCCAGCATGGGATCCGGTAATTCACCCCTCCACTTT.

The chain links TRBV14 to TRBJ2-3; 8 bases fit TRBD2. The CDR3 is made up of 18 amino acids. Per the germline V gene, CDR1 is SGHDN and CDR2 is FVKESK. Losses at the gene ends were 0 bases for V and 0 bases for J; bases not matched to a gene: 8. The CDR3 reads CASSQEIGSGGSTDTQYF. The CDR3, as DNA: TGTGCCAGCAGCCAAGAAATCGGGAGCGGGGGCAGCACAGATACGCAGTATTTT.

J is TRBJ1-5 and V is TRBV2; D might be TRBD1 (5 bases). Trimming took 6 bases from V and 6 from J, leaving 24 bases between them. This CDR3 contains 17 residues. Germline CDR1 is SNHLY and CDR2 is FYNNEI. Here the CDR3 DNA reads TGTGCCAGCAGCGATCAAGCGGGACGGACCAGCCCTCAGCCCCAGCATTTT. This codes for CASSDQAGRTSPQPQHF.

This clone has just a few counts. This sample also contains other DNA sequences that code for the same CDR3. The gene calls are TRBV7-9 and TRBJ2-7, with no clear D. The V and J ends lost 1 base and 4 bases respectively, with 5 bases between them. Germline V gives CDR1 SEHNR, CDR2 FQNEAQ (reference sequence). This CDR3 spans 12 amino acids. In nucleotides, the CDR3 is TGTGCCAGCAGCTTAGGCGTGTACGAGCAGTACTTC. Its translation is CASSLGVYEQYF.

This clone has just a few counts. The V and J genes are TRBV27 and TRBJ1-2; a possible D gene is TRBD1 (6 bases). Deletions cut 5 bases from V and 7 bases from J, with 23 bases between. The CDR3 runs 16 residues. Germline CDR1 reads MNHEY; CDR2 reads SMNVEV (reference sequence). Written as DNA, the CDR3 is TGTGCCAGCAGTGCAGGACAGCTCTCTTGGGTTTCTGGCTACACCTTC. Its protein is CASSAGQLSWVSGYTF.